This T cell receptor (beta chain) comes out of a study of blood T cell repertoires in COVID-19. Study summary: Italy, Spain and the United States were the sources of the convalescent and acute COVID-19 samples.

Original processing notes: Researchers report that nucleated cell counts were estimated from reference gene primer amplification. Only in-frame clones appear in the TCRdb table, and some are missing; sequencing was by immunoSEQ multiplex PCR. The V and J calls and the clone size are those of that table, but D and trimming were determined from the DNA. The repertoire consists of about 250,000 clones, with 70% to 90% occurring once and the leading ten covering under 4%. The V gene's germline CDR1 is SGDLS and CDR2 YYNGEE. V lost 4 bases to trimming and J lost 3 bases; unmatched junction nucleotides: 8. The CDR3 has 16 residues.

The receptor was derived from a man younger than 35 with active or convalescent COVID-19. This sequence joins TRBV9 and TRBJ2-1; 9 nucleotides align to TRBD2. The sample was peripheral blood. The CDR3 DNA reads TGTGCCAGCAGCCCCTGGGGTAGCGGGAGCTACAATGAGCAGTTCTTC. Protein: CASSPWGSGSYNEQFF.